This paragraph covers one T cell receptor beta chain sequence. The PCR had 60 Vbeta and 13 Jbeta primers. This table comes from immunoSEQ multiplex PCR, and its TCRdb copy is limited to in-frame clones, with some not included. The sample totals approximately 96,000 clones. The data stem from a study of cytomegalovirus exposure and HLA in healthy donors. CDR3 length equals 15 residues. Germline trimming cut 4 bases from V and 6 bases from J; bases unmatched to any gene: 9. CDR1 SGDLS and CDR2 YYNGEE come from the germline V gene. This rearrangement joins TRBV9 to TRBJ2-1; 8 bases are a match to TRBD2. This sequence was found in a girl aged 10-17 years in good health and CMV-seropositive. Sample: PBMCs. Written as DNA, the CDR3 is TGTGCCAGCAGCCGAAGCGGGGGACTCGGCAATGAGCAGTTCTTC. Its translation is CASSRSGGLGNEQFF. Full variable domain (outside the CDR3, taken from reference TRBV9 and TRBJ2-1): DSGVTQTPKHLITATGQRVTLRCSPRSGDLSVYWYQQSLDQGLQFLIQYYNGEERAKGNILERFSAQQFPDLHSELNLSSLELGDSALYFCASSRSGGLGNEQFFGPGTRLTVL.